Listed here are 23 T cell receptor beta chains from one sample, sequenced in a study of CD8 T cells in Susac syndrome (dated by TCRdb to 2018 to 2020). Library method: the immunoSEQ multiplex PCR assay. RNA was extracted using the RNeasy kit, and roughly 0.5 to 1 microgram was reverse transcribed with random hexamers. TCRdb reanalyzed the raw reads on its own, using fastp at Q25 for trimming and MiXCR for clone calling, and kept in-frame beta chains. Each entry is one CDR3 protein sequence, shown with its most common DNA and genes. The sample table lists some 200,000 distinct CDR3 sequences, approximately 94% of them with a count of one. Approximately 0.098% of the sample belongs to the ten largest clones. The sample was CD4+ T cells from PBMCs. Source of these receptors: a human donor in good health.

This chain connects TRBV12-3 or TRBV12-4 to TRBJ2-7, with 7 nucleotides matching TRBD2. After removal of 2 bases from V and 2 bases from J, the junction contained 6 bases not matched to a gene. The CDR3 has 15 residues. The CDR3 spells CASSLRGGRTYEQYF. As DNA, the CDR3 is TGTGCCAGCAGTTTACGCGGCGGGAGAACCTACGAGCAGTACTTC.

The V and J genes are TRBV30 and TRBJ1-1; 7 positions match TRBD1. V gave up 3 bases and J gave up 0 bases; unmatched junction bases: 10. The germline V gene encodes CDR1 GTSNPN and CDR2 SVGIG (reference sequence). The CDR3 totals 16 residues. DNA for the CDR3: TGTGCCTGGAGGTTGAGGGGGCGAGGTATGAACACTGAAGCTTTCTTT. Encoded protein: CAWRLRGRGMNTEAFF.

The chain carries TRBV3-1 and TRBJ2-5; no reliable D call. Per germline, CDR1 LGHDT and CDR2 YNNKEL (reference sequence). V gave up 4 bases and J gave up 5 bases, with 8 bases separating them. This CDR3 is 12 amino acids long. The CDR3 here is CASSRVEETQYF. The CDR3 DNA reads as TGTGCCAGCAGCCGGGTGGAGGAGACCCAGTACTTC.

The V call is TRBV29-1, the J call TRBJ2-3, with D tentatively TRBD2 (6 bases). V was trimmed by 3 bases and J by 10 bases, leaving 14 bases between them. From germline, CDR1 is SQVTM and CDR2 ANQGSEA. This CDR3 has 12 residues. The CDR3 reads CSVDGGEGSQYF. The CDR3 nucleotides read TGCAGCGTTGACGGCGGGGAAGGGTCGCAGTATTTT.

The J gene is TRBJ2-3, the V gene TRBV4-1, with 7 nucleotides matching TRBD2. J was trimmed by 6 bases and V by 6 bases; bases with no gene match: 9. The germline gives CDR1 MGHRA, CDR2 YSYEKL. The CDR3 has 14 amino acids. Written as DNA, the CDR3 is TGCGCCAGCAGGAGGAGCGGGGTCGGGGATACGCAGTATTTT. Protein: CASRRSGVGDTQYF.

The V and J genes are TRBV5-4 and TRBJ2-1; D may be TRBD2 (6 bases). The CDR3 consists of 15 residues. V lost 4 bases to trimming and J lost 7 bases, with 18 bases between them. Looked up from germline, CDR1 is SGHNT and CDR2 is YYREEE (reference sequence). This chain's CDR3 is CASSTRRGGPNEQFF. As DNA, the CDR3 is TGTGCCAGCAGCACACGTCGTGGAGGGCCTAATGAGCAGTTCTTC.

The rearrangement links TRBV21-1 to TRBJ2-7; the table's D gene call, TRBD1, was not cross checked with the DNA. TRBV21-1 is noted as a pseudogene. CDR3 size: 17 residues. The chain's CDR3 is CASSKARRDRVSYEQYF. DNA of the CDR3: TGTGCCAGCAGCAAAGCCCGGCGGGACAGGGTGTCCTACGAGCAGTACTTC.

V gene TRBV20-1 combines with J gene TRBJ2-3; no firm D call. The ends were cut back, 4 bases at V and 10 bases at J, with 12 bases in the middle. The CDR3 extends over 11 amino acids. Germline assignment: CDR1 DFQATT and CDR2 SNEGSKA (reference sequence). The CDR3 loop reads CSAIRSGPQYF. CDR3 nucleotides: TGCAGTGCTATCCGGAGTGGTCCGCAGTATTTT.

The J gene is TRBJ1-2, the V gene TRBV20-1; a possible D gene is TRBD1 (5 bases). The CDR3 length is 14 residues. Trimming shortened V by 1 base and J by 7 bases, and 16 bases separated the two germline ends. The germline CDR1 and CDR2 sequences are DFQATT and SNEGSKA (reference sequence). The CDR3 coding sequence is TGCAGTGCTAGAGGGGACTCTCGGGCGGGTGGCTACACCTTC. Translating gives CSARGDSRAGGYTF.

The chain is built from TRBV29-1 and TRBJ2-1; possibly TRBD2 for D (6 bases). V shed 7 bases and J shed 5 bases, with 15 bases lying between them. The CDR3 loop spans 13 amino acids. Looked up from germline, CDR1 is SQVTM and CDR2 is ANQGSEA. CDR3 bases: TGCAGCGAAATACGGGGGAACCACAATGAGCAGTTCTTC. Its protein is CSEIRGNHNEQFF.

A single count supports this clonotype. This sequence joins TRBV7-2 and TRBJ2-5; 8 bases match TRBD2. Germline-derived CDR1 and CDR2 are SGHTA and FQGNSA. This CDR3 comprises 14 residues. Unmatched junction bases numbered 4, after V lost 2 bases and J lost 5 bases. CDR3 bases: TGTGCCAGCAGCTTAAGCGGGAGCGTGGAGACCCAGTACTTC. This encodes CASSLSGSVETQYF. The full variable domain, with the rest looked up from reference TRBV7-2 and TRBJ2-5, is GAGVSQSPSNKVTEKGKDVELRCDPISGHTALYWYRQSLGQGLEFLIYFQGNSAPDKSGLPSDRFSAERTGGSVSTLTIQRTQQEDSAVYLCASSLSGSVETQYFGPGTRLLVL.

This rearrangement joins TRBV6-2 or TRBV6-3 to TRBJ2-7; 11 bases fit TRBD2. The ends lost 6 bases at V and 4 bases at J; junction bases unmatched: 11. Germline V gene sequence: CDR1 MNHEY, CDR2 SVGEGT. The CDR3 is 16 amino acids. The CDR3 sequence: CASRQTSGSPSYEQYF. In DNA form, the CDR3 reads TGTGCCAGCAGACAAACTAGCGGGAGTCCCTCTTACGAGCAGTACTTC.

V gene TRBV12-3 or TRBV12-4 combines with J gene TRBJ1-2; D unresolved. The CDR3 extends over 12 amino acids. Trimming shortened V by 2 bases and J by 4 bases, and 5 bases separated the two germline ends. For the CDR3, the DNA is TGTGCCAGCAGTTTAATCTTCTATGGCTACACCTTC. Its translation: CASSLIFYGYTF.

This chain links TRBV7-8 with TRBJ2-2, with D perhaps matching TRBD1 (7 bases). The V end was cut by 5 bases, the J end by 5 bases, with 18 bases between. Looked up from germline, CDR1 is SGHVS and CDR2 is FQNEAQ. The CDR3 consists of 16 residues. This chain's CDR3 is CASSTLTSRGTGELFF. CDR3 nucleotide sequence: TGTGCCAGCAGCACCCTAACTAGCAGGGGGACCGGGGAGCTGTTTTTT.

This sequence joins TRBV5-1 and TRBJ1-2; weak D call: TRBD1 (5 bases). Trimming left V 2 bases short and J 4 bases short, with 9 bases between. Germline CDR1 SGHRS, CDR2 YFSETQ. The CDR3 extends over 13 amino acids. The CDR3, as DNA: TGCGCCAGCAGCTTCGACAGTTCCTATGGCTACACCTTC. This encodes CASSFDSSYGYTF.

This chain links TRBV20-1 with TRBJ2-5; 10 nucleotides agree with TRBD2. Germline values: CDR1 DFQATT, CDR2 SNEGSKA (reference sequence). The J segment lost 5 bases and the V segment lost 3 bases, leaving 3 bases of the junction unmatched. This CDR3 spans 13 amino acids. CDR3 nucleotides: TGCAGTGCTAGTACTAGCGGGATTGAGACCCAGTACTTC. This gives the protein CSASTSGIETQYF.

The V gene is TRBV7-3, the J gene TRBJ2-1; the D is unclear. Deletions cut 6 bases from V and 6 bases from J, with 15 bases between. Germline loops: CDR1 SGHTA, CDR2 FQGTGA. This CDR3 has 14 amino acids. The CDR3 coding sequence is TGTGCCAGCAGTCCTTCCACCCTTACCAATGAGCAGTTCTTC. Amino acid sequence: CASSPSTLTNEQFF.

Here the CDR3 reads CASSPTDRIETQYF. CDR3 bases: TGTGCCAGCTCACCAACGGACAGGATAGAGACCCAGTACTTC. The chain combines TRBV18 with TRBJ2-5; 7 bases agree with TRBD1. Germline lookup yields CDR1 KGHSH and CDR2 LQKENI. The CDR3 sequence is 14 residues long. Losses at the gene ends were 2 bases for V and 4 bases for J; bases not matched to a gene: 4.

The gene calls are TRBV30 and TRBJ1-1, with D tentatively TRBD1 (5 bases). This CDR3 has 13 amino acids. Germline-derived CDR1 and CDR2 are GTSNPN and SVGIG (reference sequence). V lost 5 bases, J lost 3 bases, and 13 bases lay in between. This CDR3 reads CAWGPGGYTEAFF. CDR3 nucleotides: TGTGCCTGGGGCCCTGGGGGGTACACTGAAGCTTTCTTT.

The V gene is TRBV30, the J gene TRBJ1-2; D is undetermined. Deletions cut 4 bases from V and 4 bases from J, with 13 bases between. Looked up from germline, CDR1 is GTSNPN and CDR2 is SVGIG (reference sequence). The CDR3 is made up of 13 amino acids. Here the CDR3 reads CAWTPGSAYGYTF. CDR3 in DNA: TGTGCCTGGACCCCCGGCTCTGCCTATGGCTACACCTTC. Combining the CDR3 with reference TRBV30 and TRBJ1-2 gives the whole variable domain SQTIHQWPATLVQPVGSPLSLECTVEGTSNPNLYWYRQAAGRGLQLLFYSVGIGQISSEVPQNLSASRPQDRQFILSSKKLLLSDSGFYLCAWTPGSAYGYTFGSGTRLTVV.

The V call is TRBV5-4, the J call TRBJ2-1; D remains ambiguous. The V gene lost 0 bases and the J gene lost 3 bases, with 7 bases spanning the gap. CDR3 length: 14 residues. Looked up from germline, CDR1 is SGHNT and CDR2 is YYREEE (reference sequence). Here the CDR3 DNA reads TGTGCCAGCAGCTTGGCGGGCAGCTACAATGAGCAGTTCTTC. Its protein is CASSLAGSYNEQFF.

The CDR3 protein is CSASGTGRGYTF. CDR3 sequence (DNA): TGCAGTGCTTCGGGGACAGGGAGAGGCTACACCTTC. The rearrangement uses TRBV20-1 and TRBJ1-2, with 9 bases lining up with TRBD1. In germline, CDR1 is DFQATT, CDR2 SNEGSKA (reference sequence). The CDR3 has 12 amino acids. V shed 5 bases, J shed 8 bases, and the junction held 6 bases outside the gene matches.

This clonotype was counted a single time. The chain employs TRBV3-1 and TRBJ2-2; D may be TRBD2 (5 bases). The CDR3 is 18 residues long. Germline lookup yields CDR1 LGHDT and CDR2 YNNKEL (reference sequence). Trimming took off 0 bases at V and 3 bases at J, with 17 bases between the two ends. The CDR3 region has the DNA TGTGCCAGCAGCCAAGATTTGGCTAGCTTAAGAGACACCGGGGAGCTGTTTTTT. Protein product: CASSQDLASLRDTGELFF.